Below are 25 T cell receptor beta chains sequenced from a single sample in a study of CXCR3-negative and CXCR3-positive naive CD8 T cells. These receptors are not linked to any known antigen. UMI-tagged TRB cDNA libraries were built via 5' RACE. No DNA is given; TCRdb re-called the 5' RACE reads and lists each CDR3 protein once. The table lists roughly 93,000 distinct CDR3 sequences, with approximately 1% in the top ten. Study-level results: Greater hydrophobicity was found in TRB CDR3s of CXCR3-positive naive cells than of CXCR3-negative naive cells.

The sample consisted of naive CXCR3+ CD8+ T cells from blood. Subset of the sample: CD45RO-CCR7+CD27+CD95- naive CD8+ T cells expressing CXCR3 (TNR3+). The receptors were gathered from a human donor in good health. Some clones in this sample may be carry-over from other donors' samples.

The CDR3 loop is CASTRDDNEQFF. The J gene is TRBJ2-1, the V gene TRBV4-2; TCRdb selects TRBD1, and the lack of DNA leaves this call unchecked. The CDR3 spans 12 residues. Germline V gene lookup returns CDR1 LGHNA and CDR2 YNFKEQ.

V is TRBV5-4 and J is TRBJ1-6. The CDR3 loop spans 16 amino acids. Germline CDR1 SGHNT, CDR2 YYREEE (reference sequence). The CDR3: CASSLGWSSYNSPLHF.

The chain joins TRBV7-9 to TRBJ2-4; TCRdb's assignment of TRBD1 cannot be checked, as there is no DNA. The CDR3 extends over 14 amino acids. From germline, CDR1 is SEHNR and CDR2 FQNEAQ (reference sequence). CDR3 amino acids: CASSHAGQGYIQYF.

The chain uses TRBV9 and TRBJ2-4; without DNA, the TCRdb call of TRBD1 cannot be checked. Germline V gene sequence: CDR1 SGDLS, CDR2 YYNGEE. The CDR3 runs to 15 residues. CDR3 residues: CASSTSGTGMNIQYF.

The chain employs TRBV24-1 and TRBJ2-1; TCRdb gives TRBD1 as the D gene, but with no DNA this cannot be confirmed. CDR1 and CDR2 from the germline V gene are KGHDR and SFDVKD. This CDR3 comprises 14 residues. This CDR3 is CATSDSTGGNEQFF.

The V gene is TRBV28, the J gene TRBJ2-7; TCRdb lists TRBD1, though no DNA is available to test this call. Germline V gene sequence: CDR1 MDHEN, CDR2 SYDVKM. The CDR3 totals 17 residues. Here the CDR3 reads CASSLSLWLQGVGEQYF.

V and J are TRBV11-2 and TRBJ2-5. Germline CDR1 is SGHAT and CDR2 is FQNNGV. The length of the CDR3 is 14 residues. CDR3 sequence: CASSLDDYQETQYF.

The chain couples TRBV29-1 to TRBJ2-7; the D call of TRBD1 rests on TCRdb alone, since no DNA is present to check it. Germline loops: CDR1 SQVTM, CDR2 ANQGSEA. This CDR3 contains 14 residues. The CDR3 protein is CSVSGTGNSYEQYF.

This chain uses TRBV19 with TRBJ2-7; TCRdb gives TRBD1 as the D gene, but with no DNA this cannot be confirmed. This CDR3 is built from 12 residues. The germline V gene encodes CDR1 LNHDA and CDR2 SQIVND (reference sequence). CDR3 in amino acids: CATGQGAYEQYF.

The chain uses TRBV7-7 and TRBJ1-6. Per germline, CDR1 SSHAT and CDR2 FNYEAQ (reference sequence). The CDR3 extends over 13 amino acids. CDR3 sequence reads: CASSLNRNSPLHF.

This chain connects TRBV7-9 to TRBJ1-1; TCRdb's D call, TRBD1, is unchecked because there is no DNA. This CDR3 has 15 amino acids. Germline CDR1 is SEHNR and CDR2 is FQNEAQ (reference sequence). This CDR3 reads CASSSPDTGGTEAFF.

This sequence joins TRBV4-3 and TRBJ1-5. The germline gives CDR1 LGHNA, CDR2 YSLEER. There are 13 residues in the CDR3. The CDR3 sequence is CASSQDTVQPQHF.

The V call is TRBV5-1, the J call TRBJ1-2; TCRdb indicates TRBD1, and absent DNA this call remains unverified. Germline CDR1 and CDR2: SGHRS and YFSETQ. The CDR3 has 16 amino acids. CDR3 residues: CASSGNQGGILNGYTF.

The V gene is TRBV29-1, the J gene TRBJ2-3; the TCRdb D gene call, TRBD2, has no DNA to confirm it. CDR1 and CDR2 (germline): SQVTM, ANQGSEA. The CDR3 totals 14 residues. CDR3 residues: CSVYRVGGMRAQYF.

The rearrangement uses TRBV28 and TRBJ2-2; the TCRdb D gene call, TRBD1, has no DNA to confirm it. CDR1 is MDHEN, CDR2 SYDVKM, per germline. The CDR3 has 15 residues. The CDR3 sequence is CASSWDRGATGELFF.

The chain couples TRBV12-3 or TRBV12-4 to TRBJ2-7; the D call of TRBD1 rests on TCRdb alone, since no DNA is present to check it. The CDR3 has 13 residues. The CDR3 loop is CASSPGALHEQYF.

The rearrangement uses TRBV5-6 and TRBJ2-2; the D gene TCRdb calls, TRBD1, cannot be checked with no DNA. Germline V gene sequence: CDR1 SGHDT, CDR2 YYEEEE. CDR3 size: 14 residues. The chain's CDR3 is CASSIGQGTGELFF.

The gene calls are TRBV25-1 and TRBJ2-5. Looked up from germline, CDR1 is MGHDK and CDR2 is SYGVNS. The CDR3 spans 14 residues. The CDR3 protein is CASSDWRYQETQYF. The whole variable domain, filled in from reference TRBV25-1 and TRBJ2-5, reads EADIYQTPRYLVIGTGKKITLECSQTMGHDKMYWYQQDPGMELHLIHYSYGVNSTEKGDLSSESTVSRIRTEHFPLTLESARPSHTSQYLCASSDWRYQETQYFGPGTRLLVL.

V is TRBV29-1 and J is TRBJ2-5; the TRBD2 assignment by TCRdb is unverifiable without DNA. Germline V gene data show CDR1 as SQVTM and CDR2 as ANQGSEA. This CDR3 is built from 12 residues. The CDR3 is CSVEFGAGTQYF.

The chain links TRBV28 to TRBJ1-2; the D call from TCRdb, TRBD1, cannot be confirmed without DNA. The CDR3 extends over 17 amino acids. Germline V gene sequence: CDR1 MDHEN, CDR2 SYDVKM. Here the CDR3 reads CASSLLGTGGAADGYTF.

The chain couples TRBV6-5 to TRBJ2-2; absent DNA, TCRdb's TRBD1 call cannot be checked. Germline CDR1 is MNHEY and CDR2 is SVGAGI. The CDR3 is made up of 17 amino acids. This chain's CDR3 is CASSYGVRGGNTGELFF.

This chain connects TRBV27 to TRBJ2-7. Looked up from germline, CDR1 is MNHEY and CDR2 is SMNVEV (reference sequence). The length of the CDR3 is 14 residues. The chain's CDR3 is CASSFSGSSYEQYF.

This rearrangement joins TRBV12-3 or TRBV12-4 to TRBJ2-1. The CDR3 runs to 15 residues. The CDR3 loop is CASSLNLGISNEQFF.

The chain carries TRBV29-1 and TRBJ2-7; lacking DNA, the TRBD1 call made by TCRdb goes unchecked. The CDR3 loop spans 16 amino acids. Germline V CDR1 and CDR2: SQVTM, ANQGSEA. The CDR3 reads CSVEGAGDGGPYEQYF.

The rearrangement joins TRBV6-6 to TRBJ2-3. Germline V gives CDR1 MNHNY, CDR2 SVGAGI (reference sequence). The CDR3 totals 13 residues. The CDR3 spells CASSYPVTDTQYF.